This T cell receptor (beta chain) came from a study of blood T cell repertoires in COVID-19. Overall study context: Both acute and convalescent COVID-19 samples were obtained from the United States, Italy and Spain.

The authors' processing: From reference gene primer amplification, estimates of nucleated cell counts were derived. Here immunoSEQ multiplex PCR was the method, and the copy in TCRdb shows in-frame clones only, minus some. The DNA gave D and trimming, while V, J and clone size come from that table. The repertoire consists of some 150,000 clones, with about 91% occurring once and the leading ten covering approximately 0.95%. Specimen: peripheral blood. This TCR was recovered from a woman in her forties or fifties with acute or convalescent COVID-19.

CDR3 residues: CASNQGSYNEQFF. The CDR3 DNA reads TGTGCCAGCAATCAGGGGTCCTACAATGAGCAGTTCTTC. This chain connects TRBV9 to TRBJ2-1; possible D gene TRBD1, 6 bases. This CDR3 comprises 13 residues. V lost 6 bases to trimming and J lost 1 base, with 8 bases between them. Germline CDR1 SGDLS, CDR2 YYNGEE.